This T cell receptor (beta chain) was found in a study of cytomegalovirus exposure and HLA in healthy donors. Study context: There were some 400 genotyped donors. Of these, 75% to 85% fell in the genetic ancestry cluster associated with self-reported Caucasian donors.

Of note for this clone: Its antigen is still unknown.

The study sampled nominally healthy donors, though unrecorded immune exposures were likely. General study findings and limits: Donors were assumed by presence/absence analyses to have roughly uniform sequencing depth. According to an earlier analysis, most TCR beta V segments yielded productive rearrangements about 87% or about 30% of the time.

This CDR3 spans 13 amino acids. CDR1 is SGHRS and CDR2 is YFSETQ in the germline V gene. V was clipped by 6 bases and J by 7 bases; unmatched bases: 4. The PCR was carried out with 60 Vbeta primers and 13 Jbeta primers. Assay: immunoSEQ multiplex PCR; the TCRdb copy retains only in-frame clones and omits some. The sample contains around 110,000 clones, over 50% of which appear only once. The receptor was isolated from a woman in her forties in good health and CMV-seropositive. The J gene is TRBJ2-1, the V gene TRBV5-1; 10 bases are a match to TRBD2. Sequencing was performed on PBMCs. The CDR3 is CASTKTSGNEQFF. The CDR3 DNA is TGCGCCAGCACCAAGACTAGCGGGAATGAGCAGTTCTTC.